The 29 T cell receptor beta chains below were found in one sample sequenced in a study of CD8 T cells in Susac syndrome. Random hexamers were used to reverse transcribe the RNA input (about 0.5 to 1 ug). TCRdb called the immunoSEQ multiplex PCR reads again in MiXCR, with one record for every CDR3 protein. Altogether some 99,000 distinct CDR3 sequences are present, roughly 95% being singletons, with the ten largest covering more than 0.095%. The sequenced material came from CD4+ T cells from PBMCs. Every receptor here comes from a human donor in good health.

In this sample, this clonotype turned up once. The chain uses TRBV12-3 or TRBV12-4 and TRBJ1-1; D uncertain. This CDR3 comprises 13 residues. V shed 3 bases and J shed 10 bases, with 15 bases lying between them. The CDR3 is CASSLDASLRAFF. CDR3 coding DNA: TGTGCCAGCAGTTTGGACGCCTCCCTCCGAGCTTTCTTT.

CDR3 residues: CASSERSGRAKNIQYF. CDR3 DNA sequence: TGTGCCAGCAGTGAACGGAGCGGGAGGGCCAAAAACATTCAGTACTTC. The J gene is TRBJ2-4, the V gene TRBV25-1, with TRBD2 matching over 9 bases. Germline V gene data show CDR1 as MGHDK and CDR2 as SYGVNS. Trimming cost V 2 bases and J 1 base; bases outside gene matches: 3. The CDR3 has 16 amino acids.

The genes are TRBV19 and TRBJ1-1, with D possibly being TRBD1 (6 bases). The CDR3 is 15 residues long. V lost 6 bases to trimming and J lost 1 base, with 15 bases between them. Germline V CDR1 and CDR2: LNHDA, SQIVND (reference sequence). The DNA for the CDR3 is TGTGCCAGTAGCCTCATCCCAGGGGCGAACACTGAAGCTTTCTTT. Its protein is CASSLIPGANTEAFF.

The CDR3 DNA follows: TGTGCCAGCCTTCCCCAGGGAGCGGGTGAAGCTTTCTTT. Protein: CASLPQGAGEAFF. The chain recombines TRBV25-1 with TRBJ1-1, with D maybe TRBD1 (5 bases). The CDR3 is made up of 13 amino acids. Germline V gene data show CDR1 as MGHDK and CDR2 as SYGVNS. V was shortened by 8 bases and J by 7 bases, with 17 bases between the two germline ends.

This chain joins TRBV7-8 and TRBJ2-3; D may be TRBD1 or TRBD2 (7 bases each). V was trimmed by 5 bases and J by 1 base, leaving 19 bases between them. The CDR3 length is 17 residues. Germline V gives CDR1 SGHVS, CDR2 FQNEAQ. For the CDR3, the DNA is TGTGCCAGCAGCCCAAGGGGGCGGGAGTGGGGCACAGATACGCAGTATTTT. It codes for CASSPRGREWGTDTQYF.

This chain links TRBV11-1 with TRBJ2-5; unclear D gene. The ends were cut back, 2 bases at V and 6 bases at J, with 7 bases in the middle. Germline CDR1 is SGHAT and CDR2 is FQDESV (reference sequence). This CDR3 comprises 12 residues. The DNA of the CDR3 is TGTGCCAGCAGCTTACTGGGGAAGACCCAGTACTTC. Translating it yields CASSLLGKTQYF.

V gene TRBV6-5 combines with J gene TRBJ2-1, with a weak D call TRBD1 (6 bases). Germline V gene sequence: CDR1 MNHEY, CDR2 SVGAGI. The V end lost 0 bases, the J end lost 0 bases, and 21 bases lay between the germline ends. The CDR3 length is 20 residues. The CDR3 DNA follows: TGTGCCAGCAGTTACTCGGGACAATCTCTGCCCAGCCTCTCCTACAATGAGCAGTTCTTC. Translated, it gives CASSYSGQSLPSLSYNEQFF.

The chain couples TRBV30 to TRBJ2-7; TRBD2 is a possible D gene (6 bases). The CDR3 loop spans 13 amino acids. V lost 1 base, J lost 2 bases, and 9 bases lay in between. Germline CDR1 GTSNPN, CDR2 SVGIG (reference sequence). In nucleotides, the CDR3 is TGTGCCTGGAGTGCCCGGACTACCTACGAGCAGTACTTC. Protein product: CAWSARTTYEQYF. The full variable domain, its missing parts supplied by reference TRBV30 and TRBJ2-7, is SQTIHQWPATLVQPVGSPLSLECTVEGTSNPNLYWYRQAAGRGLQLLFYSVGIGQISSEVPQNLSASRPQDRQFILSSKKLLLSDSGFYLCAWSARTTYEQYFGPGTRLTVT.

CDR3 nucleotide sequence: TGTGCCAGCAGCTCCCGGGACAGGGATTACCAAGAGACCCAGTACTTC. Protein: CASSSRDRDYQETQYF. The chain couples TRBV7-3 to TRBJ2-5, with 9 bases identical to TRBD1. The CDR3 extends over 16 amino acids. With V trimmed by 4 bases and J by 0 bases, 6 bases remained unmatched. Germline V gives CDR1 SGHTA, CDR2 FQGTGA.

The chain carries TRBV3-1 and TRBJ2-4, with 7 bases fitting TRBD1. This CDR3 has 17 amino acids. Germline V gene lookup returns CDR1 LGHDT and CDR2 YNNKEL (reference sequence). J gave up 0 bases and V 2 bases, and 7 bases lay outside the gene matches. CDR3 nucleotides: TGTGCCAGCAGCCAAACAAACAGGGGTCTAGCCAAAAACATTCAGTACTTC. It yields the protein CASSQTNRGLAKNIQYF.

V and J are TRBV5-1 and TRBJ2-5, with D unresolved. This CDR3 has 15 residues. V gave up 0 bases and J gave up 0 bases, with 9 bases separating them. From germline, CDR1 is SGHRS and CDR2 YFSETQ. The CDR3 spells CASSLVASHQETQYF. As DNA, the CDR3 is TGCGCCAGCAGCTTGGTCGCTAGTCACCAAGAGACCCAGTACTTC. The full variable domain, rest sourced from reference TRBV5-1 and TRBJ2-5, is KAGVTQTPRYLIKTRGQQVTLSCSPISGHRSVSWYQQTPGQGLQFLFEYFSETQRNKGNFPGRFSGRQFSNSRSEMNVSTLELGDSALYLCASSLVASHQETQYFGPGTRLLVL.

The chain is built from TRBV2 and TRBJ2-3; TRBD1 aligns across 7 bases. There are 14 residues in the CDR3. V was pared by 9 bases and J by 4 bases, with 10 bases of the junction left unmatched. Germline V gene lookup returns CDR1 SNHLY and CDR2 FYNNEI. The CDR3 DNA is TGTGCCAGAGAAGGACAGGTTGGGGCAGATACGCAGTATTTT. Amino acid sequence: CAREGQVGADTQYF.

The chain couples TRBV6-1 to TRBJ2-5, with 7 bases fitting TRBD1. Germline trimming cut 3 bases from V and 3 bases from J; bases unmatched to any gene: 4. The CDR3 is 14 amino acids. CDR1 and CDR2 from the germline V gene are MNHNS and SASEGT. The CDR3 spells CASSDPDREETQYF. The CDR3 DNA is TGTGCCAGCAGTGACCCTGACAGGGAAGAGACCCAGTACTTC.

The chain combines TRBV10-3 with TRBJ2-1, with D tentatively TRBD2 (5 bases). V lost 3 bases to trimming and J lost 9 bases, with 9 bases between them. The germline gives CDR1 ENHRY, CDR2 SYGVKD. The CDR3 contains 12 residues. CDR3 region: CAISDRGGEQFF. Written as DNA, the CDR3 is TGTGCCATCAGTGATCGAGGAGGTGAGCAGTTCTTC.

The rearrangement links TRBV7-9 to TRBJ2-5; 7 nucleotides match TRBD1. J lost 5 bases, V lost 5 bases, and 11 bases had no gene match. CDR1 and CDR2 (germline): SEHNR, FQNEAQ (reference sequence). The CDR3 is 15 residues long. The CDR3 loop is CASSSGDSRGETQYF. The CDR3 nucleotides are TGTGCCAGCAGCAGTGGGGACAGTCGAGGGGAGACCCAGTACTTC.

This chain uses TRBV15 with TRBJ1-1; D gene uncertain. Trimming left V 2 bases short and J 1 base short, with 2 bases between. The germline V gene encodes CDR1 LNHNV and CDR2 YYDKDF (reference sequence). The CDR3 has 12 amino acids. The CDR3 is CATSRQNTEAFF. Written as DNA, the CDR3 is TGTGCCACCAGCAGACAGAACACTGAAGCTTTCTTT.

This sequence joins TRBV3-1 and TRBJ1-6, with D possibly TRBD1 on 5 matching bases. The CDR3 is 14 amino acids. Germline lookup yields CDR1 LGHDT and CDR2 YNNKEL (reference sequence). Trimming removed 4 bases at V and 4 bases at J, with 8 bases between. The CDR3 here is CASSRRGYNSPLHF. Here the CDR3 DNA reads TGTGCCAGCAGCCGGAGGGGATATAATTCACCCCTCCACTTT.

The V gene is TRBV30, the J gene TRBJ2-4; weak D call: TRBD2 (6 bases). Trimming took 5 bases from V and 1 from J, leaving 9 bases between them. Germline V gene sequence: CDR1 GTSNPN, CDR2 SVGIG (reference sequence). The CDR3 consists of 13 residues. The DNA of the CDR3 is TGTGCCTGGGGGGGGACCGCCAAAAACATTCAGTACTTC. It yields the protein CAWGGTAKNIQYF.

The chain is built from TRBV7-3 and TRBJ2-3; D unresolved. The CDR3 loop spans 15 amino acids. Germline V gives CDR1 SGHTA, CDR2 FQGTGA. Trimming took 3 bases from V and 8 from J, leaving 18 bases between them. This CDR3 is CASSFVPEPGGTQYF. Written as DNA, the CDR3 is TGTGCCAGCAGCTTCGTCCCCGAACCCGGCGGTACGCAGTATTTT.

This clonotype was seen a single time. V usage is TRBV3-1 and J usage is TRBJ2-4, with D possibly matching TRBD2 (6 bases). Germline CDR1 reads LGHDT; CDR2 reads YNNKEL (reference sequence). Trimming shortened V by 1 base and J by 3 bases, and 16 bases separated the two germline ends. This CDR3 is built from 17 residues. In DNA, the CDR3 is TGTGCCAGCAGCCAAGGAACCGGGAGTGGAGGCAAAAACATTCAGTACTTC. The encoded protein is CASSQGTGSGGKNIQYF.

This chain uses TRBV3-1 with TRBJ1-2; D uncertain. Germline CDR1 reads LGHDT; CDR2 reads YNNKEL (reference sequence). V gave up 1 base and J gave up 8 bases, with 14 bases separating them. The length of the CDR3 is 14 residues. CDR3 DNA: TGTGCCAGCAGCCAAGGGACCCGCGGCAGGGGCTACACCTTC. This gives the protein CASSQGTRGRGYTF.

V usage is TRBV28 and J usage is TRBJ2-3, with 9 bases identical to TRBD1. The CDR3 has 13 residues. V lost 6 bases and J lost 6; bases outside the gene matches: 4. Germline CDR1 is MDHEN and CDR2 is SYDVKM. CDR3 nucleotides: TGTGCCAGCAGCAGACAGGGGGTGGATACGCAGTATTTT. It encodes CASSRQGVDTQYF.

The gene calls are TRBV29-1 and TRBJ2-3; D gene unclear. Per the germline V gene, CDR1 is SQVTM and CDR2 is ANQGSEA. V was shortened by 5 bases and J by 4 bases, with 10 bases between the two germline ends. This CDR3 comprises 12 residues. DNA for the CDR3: TGCAGCGTTCGGGTGGGGTCAGATACGCAGTATTTT. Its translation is CSVRVGSDTQYF.

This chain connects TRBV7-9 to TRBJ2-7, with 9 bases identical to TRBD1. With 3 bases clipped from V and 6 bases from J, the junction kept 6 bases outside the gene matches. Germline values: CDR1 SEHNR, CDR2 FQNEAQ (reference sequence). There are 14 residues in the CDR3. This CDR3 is CASSFSGTGTEQYF. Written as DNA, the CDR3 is TGTGCCAGCAGCTTTTCCGGGACAGGGACCGAGCAGTACTTC.

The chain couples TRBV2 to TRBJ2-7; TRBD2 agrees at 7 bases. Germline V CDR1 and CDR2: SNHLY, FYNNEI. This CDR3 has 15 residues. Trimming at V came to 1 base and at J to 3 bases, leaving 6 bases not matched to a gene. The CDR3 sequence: CASSEGWGGLYEQYF. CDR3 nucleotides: TGTGCCAGCAGTGAAGGATGGGGGGGTCTCTACGAGCAGTACTTC.

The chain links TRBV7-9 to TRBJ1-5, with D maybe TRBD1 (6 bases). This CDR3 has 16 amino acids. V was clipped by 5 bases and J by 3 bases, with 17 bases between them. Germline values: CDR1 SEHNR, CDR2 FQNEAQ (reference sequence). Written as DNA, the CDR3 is TGTGCCAGCAGCCTAGGGGGGCGGGGCAACAATCAGCCCCAGCATTTT. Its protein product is CASSLGGRGNNQPQHF. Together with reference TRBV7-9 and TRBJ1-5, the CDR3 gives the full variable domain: DTGVSQNPRHKITKRGQNVTFRCDPISEHNRLYWYRQTLGQGPEFLTYFQNEAQLEKSRLLSDRFSAERPKGSFSTLEIQRTEQGDSAMYLCASSLGGRGNNQPQHFGDGTRLSIL.

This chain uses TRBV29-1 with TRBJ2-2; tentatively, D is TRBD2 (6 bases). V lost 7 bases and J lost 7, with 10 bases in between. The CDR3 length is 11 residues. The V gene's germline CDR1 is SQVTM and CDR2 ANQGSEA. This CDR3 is CSARGGGELFF. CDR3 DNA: TGCAGCGCGAGGGGAGGCGGGGAGCTGTTTTTT.

CDR3 sequence reads: CASSSSTEETQYF. The DNA for the CDR3 is TGTGCCAGCAGTTCATCGACAGAAGAGACCCAGTACTTC. The chain uses TRBV6-6 and TRBJ2-5; the D gene is possibly TRBD1 (5 bases). The germline V and J ends were trimmed by 4 bases and 3 bases, with 9 bases remaining between them. The CDR3 totals 13 residues. The germline CDR1 and CDR2 sequences are MNHNY and SVGAGI (reference sequence).

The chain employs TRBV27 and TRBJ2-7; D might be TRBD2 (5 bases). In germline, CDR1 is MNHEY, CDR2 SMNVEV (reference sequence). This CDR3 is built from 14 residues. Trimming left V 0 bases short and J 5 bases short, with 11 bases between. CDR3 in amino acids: CASSLSRGFHEQYF. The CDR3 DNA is TGTGCCAGCAGTTTATCGCGCGGGTTCCACGAGCAGTACTTC.